This is a list of T cell receptor beta chains from one sample in a study of blood T cell repertoires in COVID-19. The protocol was immunoSEQ multiplex PCR, while the TCRdb copy is restricted to in-frame clones and leaves out a portion. The data hold around 13,000 clones, with about 83% observed a single time. Sequenced input: peripheral blood. All receptors come from a man aged 35 to 55 with active or convalescent COVID-19. The CDR3 runs from the conserved cysteine through the conserved F or W. D genes are given only for firm matches.

TRBV5-1	TRBJ1-2	.	TGCGCCAGCTCCGAGCCGGCGGGCGGCTACACCTTC	CASSEPAGGYTF
TRBV6-5	TRBJ2-2	TRBD2	TGTGCCAGCACTATTAGCGGGGGGCCAGTCGGGGAGCTGTTTTTT	CASTISGGPVGELFF
TRBV5-1	TRBJ2-1	.	TGCGCCAGCAGCTTGGGTCCACCAGGCAATGAGCAGTTCTTC	CASSLGPPGNEQFF
TRBV28	TRBJ1-5	TRBD1	TGTGCCAGCAGTTTTTCCAGGGGGGCCCTACAGCCCCAGCATTTT	CASSFSRGALQPQHF
TRBV30	TRBJ1-4	TRBD1	TGTGCCTGGAGCAAAGGACAGGAAAGTAATGAAAAACTGTTTTTT	CAWSKGQESNEKLFF
TRBV15	TRBJ2-5	TRBD1	TGTGCCACCAGCAGACCCGGGACAGGGGACGCGGAGACCCAGTACTTC	CATSRPGTGDAETQYF
TRBV11-3	TRBJ2-3	.	TGTGCCAGCAGCCCCCACCTTAGCGGAGGCACAGATACGCAGTATTTT	CASSPHLSGGTDTQYF
TRBV19	TRBJ1-1	TRBD1	TGTGCCAGTAGTCAGGGACAGGGGGCCGAAGCTTTCTTT	CASSQGQGAEAFF
TRBV7-9	TRBJ2-3	TRBD1	TGTGCCAGCAGCCCTGGGACAGATGCAGATACGCAGTATTTT	CASSPGTDADTQYF
TRBV7-2	TRBJ2-2	TRBD2	TGTGCCAGCAGCCGCGGGAGCCGGGACACCGGGGAGCTGTTTTTT	CASSRGSRDTGELFF
TRBV7-9	TRBJ1-1	.	TGTGCCAGCGGACACCTGAACACTGAAGCTTTCTTT	CASGHLNTEAFF
TRBV19	TRBJ1-4	.	TGTGCCAGTAGTCCTGGGCGGGGGCGAAGTGAAAAACTGTTTTTT	CASSPGRGRSEKLFF
TRBV5-6	TRBJ2-4	.	TGTGCCAGCAGGTTGGCCGTGGGAGCTCACATTCAGTACTTC	CASRLAVGAHIQYF
TRBV18	TRBJ1-3	.	TGTGCCAGCTCAGCAACAGTGAGCTCTGGAAACACCATATATTTT	CASSATVSSGNTIYF